These 18 T cell receptor beta chains were sequenced from one sample in a study of CD8+CD57+ T cells in acquired aplastic anemia. Individuals selected for sequencing had exhibited CD8+CD57+ cell expansion on flow cytometry. The study profiled TCR beta VDJ and CDR3 using genomic DNA as template. One entry per CDR3 protein, called by TCRdb with MiXCR from the reads. Altogether a few hundred thousand distinct CDR3 sequences are present, 82% being singletons, with the ten largest covering 40% to 55%. Material: sorted CD4+, CD8+, or CD8+CD57+ T cells (not recorded which) from PBMCs. All receptors come from a human donor with aplastic anemia.

CDR3 DNA: TGTGCCAGCAGCGTAGAGTTGAACCAAGAGACCCAGTACTTC. It is translated as CASSVELNQETQYF. V gene TRBV9 combines with J gene TRBJ2-5; D is ambiguous. The V end was cut by 0 bases, the J end by 0 bases, with 6 bases between. CDR1 is SGDLS and CDR2 is YYNGEE in the germline V gene. The CDR3 consists of 14 residues. The full variable domain, rest sourced from reference TRBV9 and TRBJ2-5, is DSGVTQTPKHLITATGQRVTLRCSPRSGDLSVYWYQQSLDQGLQFLIQYYNGEERAKGNILERFSAQQFPDLHSELNLSSLELGDSALYFCASSVELNQETQYFGPGTRLLVL.

Only a few counts were recorded for this clonotype. This rearrangement joins TRBV15 to TRBJ1-6; D gene uncertain. The CDR3 covers 17 residues. Trimming pared 3 bases from V and 7 bases from J, leaving 19 bases between. Germline CDR1 LNHNV, CDR2 YYDKDF (reference sequence). The CDR3: CATSRRPVQAINSPLHF. DNA for the CDR3: TGTGCCACCAGCAGGAGACCGGTTCAAGCTATAAATTCACCCCTCCACTTT.

The gene calls are TRBV7-8 and TRBJ1-1, with unresolved D. Trimming shortened V by 1 base and J by 12 bases, and 21 bases separated the two germline ends. This CDR3 spans 15 amino acids. The germline CDR1 and CDR2 sequences are SGHVS and FQNEAQ. The CDR3 loop reads CASSLERGPDTQSFF. Here the CDR3 DNA reads TGTGCCAGCAGCTTAGAGCGGGGTCCCGATACGCAGTCTTTCTTT.

This clonotype has a count of ten or more. The rearrangement uses TRBV6-2 or TRBV6-3 and TRBJ2-4, with 8 bases identical to TRBD1. With 5 bases clipped from V and 12 bases from J, the junction kept 6 bases outside the gene matches. CDR1 is MNHEY and CDR2 is SVGEGT in the germline V gene. The CDR3 sequence is 12 residues long. Here the CDR3 DNA reads TGTGCCAGCAGTAAGGACAGGGTTAATCAGTACTTC. It translates to CASSKDRVNQYF.

A single count supports this clonotype. As DNA, the CDR3 is TGTGCCAGCAGCTCATACCCCTTTAACGAAGCTTTCTTT. It encodes CASSSYPFNEAFF. The chain links TRBV7-3 to TRBJ1-1, with no clear D. The CDR3 is 13 residues long. The V gene's germline CDR1 is SGHTA and CDR2 FQGTGA. Trimming shortened V by 4 bases and J by 8 bases, and 14 bases separated the two germline ends.

The chain recombines TRBV25-1 with TRBJ2-3; D is unresolved. V lost 7 bases, J lost 2 bases, and 10 bases lay in between. From germline, CDR1 is MGHDK and CDR2 SYGVNS. This CDR3 has 13 residues. The CDR3 DNA reads TGTGCCAGCAAGCTGGGAAACACAGATACGCAGTATTTT. It translates to CASKLGNTDTQYF.

The chain joins TRBV7-2 to TRBJ2-1; D call uncertain. The CDR3 spans 15 residues. V lost 5 bases and J lost 6, with 17 bases in between. In germline, CDR1 is SGHTA, CDR2 FQGNSA. The CDR3 bases are TGTGCCAGCAGCAACAGTGTCGGTGGGTTCAATGAGCAGTTCTTC. This gives the protein CASSNSVGGFNEQFF. The whole variable domain, remainder taken from reference TRBV7-2 and TRBJ2-1, is GAGVSQSPSNKVTEKGKDVELRCDPISGHTALYWYRQSLGQGLEFLIYFQGNSAPDKSGLPSDRFSAERTGGSVSTLTIQRTQQEDSAVYLCASSNSVGGFNEQFFGPGTRLTVL.

The chain joins TRBV7-8 to TRBJ1-1; D ambiguous. The CDR3 has 15 residues. The germline V and J ends were trimmed by 1 base and 11 bases, with 20 bases remaining between them. Looked up from germline, CDR1 is SGHVS and CDR2 is FQNEAQ. The CDR3 DNA reads as TGTGCCAGCAGCTTAGATGTGGCTGGGAACACTCAGGCTTTCTTT. The encoded protein is CASSLDVAGNTQAFF.

The chain combines TRBV2 with TRBJ2-2; 7 nucleotides agree with TRBD1. The tail of the sequence fits TRBJ2-3 better, so the J call may be wrong. This CDR3 comprises 13 residues. Germline-derived CDR1 and CDR2 are SNHLY and FYNNEI. For the CDR3, the DNA is TGTGCCAGCAGCGTAGGGGGCACCGGGGAGCAGTATTTT. It translates to CASSVGGTGEQYF.

The chain is built from TRBV29-1 and TRBJ1-5; a weak D match, TRBD1 (5 bases). Germline CDR1 SQVTM, CDR2 ANQGSEA. Between the trimmed V and J ends, which lost 6 bases and 2 bases, there was a span of 8 bases. The CDR3 is 12 amino acids. The CDR3 region is CSVGDGNQPQHF. DNA for the CDR3: TGCAGCGTAGGGGATGGCAATCAGCCCCAGCATTTT.

This sequence joins TRBV7-9 and TRBJ1-1, with a possible D match to TRBD1 (5 bases). CDR1 and CDR2 (germline): SEHNR, FQNEAQ (reference sequence). The CDR3 is 17 amino acids. V lost 5 bases to trimming and J lost 8 bases, with 27 bases between them. The CDR3: CASSRGDVPAGTNEAFF. The CDR3, as DNA: TGTGCCAGCAGCCGAGGGGACGTACCCGCAGGAACCAACGAAGCTTTCTTT.

This clonotype was seen more than once but under ten times. The conserved final phenylalanine or tryptophan is absent from the CDR3, which likely points to a read error. The limits of the CDR3 on the DNA are not certain, so only TCRdb's listed CDR3 is given. The rearrangement links TRBV7-8 to TRBJ2-3; TRBD1, the D gene given by the table, was not confirmed from the DNA. The CDR3 has 13 amino acids, counting both end residues. CDR1 and CDR2 (germline): SGHVS, FQNEAQ. The CDR3 loop is CASSFRPAGTALS.

V and J are TRBV7-8 and TRBJ2-7; D assignment may be TRBD1 or TRBD2 (5 bases each). Germline V CDR1 and CDR2: SGHVS, FQNEAQ. Trimming removed 2 bases from V and 1 base from J, with 21 bases in between. The CDR3 has 18 amino acids. The CDR3 loop reads CASSLPGGATALSYEQYV. The CDR3 DNA reads TGTGCCAGCAGCTTACCTGGAGGCGCGACAGCGCTTTCCTACGAGCAGTACGTC.

The chain uses TRBV9 and TRBJ2-3, with D possibly TRBD2 on 6 matching bases. The CDR3 runs to 14 residues. Trimming removed 0 bases at V and 11 bases at J, with 16 bases between. CDR1 SGDLS and CDR2 YYNGEE come from the germline V gene. CDR3 sequence (DNA): TGTGCCAGCAGCGTAGGGGGAGGTCCCGAGAAGCAGTATTTT. Amino acids: CASSVGGGPEKQYF.

The rearrangement joins TRBV7-2 to TRBJ2-5; weak D call: TRBD2 (5 bases). Germline lookup yields CDR1 SGHTA and CDR2 FQGNSA. This CDR3 has 15 amino acids. V lost 1 base to trimming and J lost 11 bases, with 20 bases between them. The CDR3 nucleotides are TGTGCCAGCAGCTTAGGTGCGGGCGTCGCAGATACGCAGTACTTC. This codes for CASSLGAGVADTQYF.

The genes are TRBV7-9 and TRBJ2-5; 7 bases fit TRBD1. This CDR3 spans 14 amino acids. CDR1 and CDR2 (germline): SEHNR, FQNEAQ (reference sequence). V was pared by 11 bases and J by 11 bases, with 20 bases of the junction left unmatched. For the CDR3, the DNA is TGTGCCTACGAGGGGGCGGCGGACCAAGAGCAACAGTACTTC. This codes for CAYEGAADQEQQYF.

The chain employs TRBV7-8 and TRBJ2-3; 10 nucleotides agree with TRBD1. After removal of 4 bases from V and 9 bases from J, the junction contained 10 bases not matched to a gene. CDR1 and CDR2 from the germline V gene are SGHVS and FQNEAQ. CDR3 length: 15 amino acids. CDR3 coding DNA: TGTGCCAGCAGCTGGGACAGGGGTCCCGCAGCGACGCAGTATTTT. Its translation is CASSWDRGPAATQYF.

The V and J genes are TRBV7-9 and TRBJ2-6; 11 bases are a match to TRBD1. Per germline, CDR1 SEHNR and CDR2 FQNEAQ (reference sequence). The CDR3 runs to 16 residues. V gave up 11 bases and J gave up 16 bases; unmatched junction bases: 22. This CDR3 is CAGQGAGGYGYFGLTF. CDR3 DNA: TGTGCCGGACAGGGGGCTGGGGGGTACGGGTACTTCGGGCTGACTTTC.